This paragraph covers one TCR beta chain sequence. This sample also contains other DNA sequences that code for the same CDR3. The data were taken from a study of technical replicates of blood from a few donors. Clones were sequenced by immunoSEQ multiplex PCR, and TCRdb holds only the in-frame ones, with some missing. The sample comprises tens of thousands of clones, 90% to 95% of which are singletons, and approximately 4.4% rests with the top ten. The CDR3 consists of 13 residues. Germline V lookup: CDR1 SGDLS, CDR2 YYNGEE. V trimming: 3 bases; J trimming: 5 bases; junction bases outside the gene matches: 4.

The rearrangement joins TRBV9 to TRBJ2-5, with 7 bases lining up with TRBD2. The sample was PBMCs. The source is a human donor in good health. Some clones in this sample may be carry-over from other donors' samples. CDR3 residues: CASSGGGLETQYF. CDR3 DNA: TGTGCCAGCAGCGGGGGGGGTCTGGAGACCCAGTACTTC.